A selection of T cell receptor beta chains follows, all from one sample in a study of neoadjuvant anti-PD-1 for oral cavity cancer. Profiling relied on immunoSEQ multiplex PCR, and the TCRdb table lists in-frame clones only, not all of them. Among fewer than 7,000 clones listed, 74% were seen once. Sequenced material: PBMCs, taken before nivolumab (anti-PD-1) treatment. These receptors originate from a person between 40 and 80 years old with oral cavity squamous cell carcinoma. Both conserved end residues are part of each CDR3. Fields, in order: V gene, D gene, CDR3 length, J gene, clone size, CDR3 protein, CDR3 DNA. The D gene is left open where the match is weak. Not all rows give a size; the values are once, few, many and, for expanded clones, a class.

V gene: TRBV28
D gene: NA
CDR3 length: 15
J gene: TRBJ1-4
clone size: NA
CDR3 protein: CASSGSPSLGEKLFF
CDR3 DNA: TGTGCCAGCTCCGGGAGCCCTAGCTTAGGTGAAAAACTGTTTTTT

V gene: TRBV4-3
D gene: NA
CDR3 length: 14
J gene: TRBJ1-1
clone size: NA
CDR3 protein: CASSQDWGAPEAFF
CDR3 DNA: TGCGCCAGCAGCCAAGATTGGGGGGCACCTGAAGCTTTCTTT

V gene: TRBV18
D gene: TRBD1
CDR3 length: 14
J gene: TRBJ2-7
clone size: NA
CDR3 protein: CASSTRTGSYEQYF
CDR3 DNA: TGTGCCAGCTCAACAAGGACAGGGTCCTACGAGCAGTACTTC

V gene: TRBV6-6
D gene: TRBD1
CDR3 length: 14
J gene: TRBJ1-2
clone size: few
CDR3 protein: CASSPQGALSGYTF
CDR3 DNA: TGTGCCAGCAGCCCACAGGGGGCGCTTTCTGGCTACACCTTC

V gene: TRBV5-1
D gene: NA
CDR3 length: 15
J gene: TRBJ1-4
clone size: once
CDR3 protein: CASSLERGVNEKLFF
CDR3 DNA: TGCGCCAGCAGCCTGGAGAGGGGAGTTAATGAAAAACTGTTTTTT

V gene: TRBV5-4
D gene: NA
CDR3 length: 16
J gene: TRBJ1-1
clone size: NA
CDR3 protein: CASSLGFGPMNTEAFF
CDR3 DNA: TGTGCCAGCAGCTTGGGTTTTGGACCCATGAACACTGAAGCTTTCTTT

V gene: TRBV7-6
D gene: TRBD2
CDR3 length: 18
J gene: TRBJ2-2
clone size: NA
CDR3 protein: CASSLVTSGGAHTGELFF
CDR3 DNA: TGTGCCAGCAGCTTAGTGACTAGCGGGGGGGCTCACACCGGGGAGCTGTTTTTT

V gene: TRBV4-1
D gene: NA
CDR3 length: 15
J gene: TRBJ2-3
clone size: NA
CDR3 protein: CASSQTGLRTDTQYF
CDR3 DNA: TGCGCCAGCAGCCAGACAGGACTCCGCACAGATACGCAGTATTTT

V gene: TRBV7-8
D gene: TRBD1
CDR3 length: 16
J gene: TRBJ1-1
clone size: NA
CDR3 protein: CASSDFPGGKNTEAFF
CDR3 DNA: TGTGCCAGCAGCGATTTTCCAGGGGGCAAAAACACTGAAGCTTTCTTT

V gene: TRBV4-1
D gene: NA
CDR3 length: 13
J gene: TRBJ2-1
clone size: NA
CDR3 protein: CASSQVRGYEQFF
CDR3 DNA: TGCGCCAGCAGCCAAGTTAGGGGGTATGAGCAGTTCTTC